The 27 T cell receptor beta chains given below trace back to one sample, sequenced in a study of blood T cell repertoires in COVID-19 (dated by TCRdb to the early 2020s). Library preparation was by the immunoSEQ multiplex PCR assay. In TCRdb, the immuneACCESS table is reduced to in-frame sequences with V and J assigned. These tables do not hold every clone; where another copy was compared, an unresolved V gene accounts for under half, and the others remain unexplained. Across this sample there are some 300,000 clones, with approximately 86% seen only once. The ten largest account for about 4% of the sample. The sample comprised peripheral blood. The receptors derive from a woman aged 45 to 65 with active or convalescent COVID-19.

This clone was recorded only once. V and J are TRBV29-1 and TRBJ1-1, with 9 positions matching TRBD1. Trimming took 2 bases from V and 1 from J; bases not matched to a gene: 20. The germline V gene has CDR1 SQVTM and CDR2 ANQGSEA. The CDR3 has 20 amino acids. The CDR3 DNA is TGCAGCGTTGAATCTTTCGGTTGGGGAGGTCGGACAGGGGAGAACACTGAAGCTTTCTTT. Translating it yields CSVESFGWGGRTGENTEAFF.

J is TRBJ2-1 and V is TRBV24-1; possibly TRBD2 for D (6 bases). Germline CDR1 reads KGHDR; CDR2 reads SFDVKD. Trimming removed 3 bases from V and 0 bases from J, with 11 bases in between. The CDR3 loop spans 16 amino acids. CDR3 sequence: CATSDPRGSSYNEQFF. CDR3 coding DNA: TGTGCCACCAGTGATCCTCGGGGGAGCTCCTACAATGAGCAGTTCTTC.

The J gene is TRBJ1-4, the V gene TRBV30; TRBD1 matches 7 bases. The length of the CDR3 is 13 residues. V was clipped by 3 bases and J by 7 bases; unmatched bases: 5. CDR1 is GTSNPN, CDR2 SVGIG, per germline (reference sequence). CDR3 sequence reads: CAWRNRGPEKLFF. CDR3 nucleotides: TGTGCCTGGAGAAACAGGGGTCCTGAAAAACTGTTTTTT.

The genes are TRBV5-1 and TRBJ2-1; TRBD2 aligns across 7 bases. Per germline, CDR1 SGHRS and CDR2 YFSETQ. This CDR3 region has 18 residues. The trim removed 0 bases at V and 1 base at J, leaving 10 bases unmatched. In nucleotides, the CDR3 is TGCGCCAGCAGCTTGGGACTAGCCATCGGGGGGTCCTACAATGAGCAGTTCTTC. It is translated as CASSLGLAIGGSYNEQFF.

This sequence joins TRBV9 and TRBJ1-6, with D maybe TRBD1 (6 bases). The germline V gene has CDR1 SGDLS and CDR2 YYNGEE. The CDR3 loop spans 23 amino acids. V was cut by 3 bases and J by 0 bases, with 31 bases left in between. CDR3 in amino acids: CASSGGLGGLTPSTSSYNSPLHF. The CDR3 DNA follows: TGTGCCAGCAGCGGAGGACTGGGGGGGCTCACTCCTAGTACGAGCTCCTATAATTCACCCCTCCACTTT.

This chain connects TRBV21-1 to TRBJ2-7; the table gives TRBD2 as D, unverified against the DNA. TRBV21-1 is given as a pseudogene. The CDR3 spans 13 residues. The CDR3: CAIWTSGSYEQYF. The CDR3 DNA is TGTGCCATCTGGACTAGCGGCTCCTACGAGCAGTACTTC.

The chain links TRBV6-5 to TRBJ1-2, with 7 bases fitting TRBD1. The CDR3 is 15 residues long. V lost 6 bases and J lost 4; bases outside the gene matches: 11. Germline CDR1 reads MNHEY; CDR2 reads SVGAGI. The CDR3 spells CASRPLGQLIYGYTF. CDR3 sequence (DNA): TGTGCCAGCAGACCGTTGGGACAGTTAATCTATGGCTACACCTTC.

The chain couples TRBV6-6 to TRBJ2-7, with 11 bases that match TRBD2. This CDR3 has 15 residues. Germline CDR1 MNHNY, CDR2 SVGAGI (reference sequence). V trimming: 5 bases; J trimming: 3 bases; junction bases outside the gene matches: 6. DNA for the CDR3: TGTGCCAGCAGTACAGCCGGGACTAGCGGCTACGAGCAGTACTTC. Its translation is CASSTAGTSGYEQYF.

The chain links TRBV6-5 to TRBJ2-4, with no clear D. V shed 6 bases and J shed 0 bases, with 9 bases lying between them. CDR3 size: 14 residues. Germline CDR1 MNHEY, CDR2 SVGAGI. The CDR3 DNA reads TGTGCCAGCAGAGGAGACCCAGCCAAAAACATTCAGTACTTC. Residues: CASRGDPAKNIQYF.

The V gene is TRBV5-1, the J gene TRBJ2-7, with 7 bases matching TRBD2. The CDR3 totals 16 residues. The germline V gene has CDR1 SGHRS and CDR2 YFSETQ. The V segment lost 0 bases and the J segment 6 bases; nucleotides outside the gene matches: 12. CDR3 protein: CASSLAVGTGGGEQYF. Written as DNA, the CDR3 is TGCGCCAGCAGCTTGGCGGTAGGGACGGGAGGAGGCGAGCAGTACTTC.

Here the CDR3 DNA reads TGTGCCAGCAGCGGACAACCTTACGGGACTAGCGCGTACGAGCAGTACTTC. Encoded protein: CASSGQPYGTSAYEQYF. The chain uses TRBV7-2 and TRBJ2-7; 10 positions agree with TRBD2. V lost 5 bases, J lost 4 bases, and 14 bases stayed unmatched. CDR1 and CDR2 from the germline V gene are SGHTA and FQGNSA. This CDR3 has 17 residues.

This clone was seen at least ten times. The J gene is TRBJ1-5, the V gene TRBV2, with 9 bases matching TRBD1. Germline-derived CDR1 and CDR2 are SNHLY and FYNNEI. The V and J ends lost 3 bases and 5 bases, in that order; junction bases with no gene match: 8. The CDR3 is 16 amino acids. The CDR3 spells CASSDIADRGHQPQHF. CDR3 nucleotides: TGTGCCAGCAGTGATATAGCGGACAGGGGCCATCAGCCCCAGCATTTT.

The chain recombines TRBV5-6 with TRBJ2-7; perhaps TRBD1 as D (6 bases). Germline V gene data show CDR1 as SGHDT and CDR2 as YYEEEE. The V end was cut by 4 bases, the J end by 3 bases, with 8 bases between. The length of the CDR3 is 12 residues. CDR3 nucleotides: TGTGCCAGCAGCGGACAGTACTACGAGCAGTACTTC. Translating it yields CASSGQYYEQYF.

The V call is TRBV2, the J call TRBJ2-1, with 8 positions matching TRBD1. Germline assignment: CDR1 SNHLY and CDR2 FYNNEI. Trimming removed 2 bases from V and 0 bases from J; junction bases left unmatched: 3. This CDR3 has 16 amino acids. CDR3 nucleotides: TGTGCCAGCAGTGAATGGGGACAGGCCTCCTACAATGAGCAGTTCTTC. Its translation is CASSEWGQASYNEQFF.

The chain employs TRBV2 and TRBJ1-1, with a possible D match to TRBD1 (5 bases). The CDR3 is 12 amino acids. V was pared by 0 bases and J by 8 bases, with 7 bases between. CDR1 is SNHLY and CDR2 is FYNNEI in the germline V gene. In DNA form, the CDR3 reads TGTGCCAGCAGTGAAGCGGGGGGGGAAGCTTTCTTT. It yields the protein CASSEAGGEAFF.

In this sample, this clone turned up a few times. The J gene is TRBJ1-2, the V gene TRBV5-5; unclear D gene. Germline V gene sequence: CDR1 SGHKS, CDR2 YYEKEE (reference sequence). Trimming took 1 base from V and 4 from J, leaving 20 bases between them. This CDR3 region has 17 residues. The CDR3: CASSLLYRSRSGYGYTF. The CDR3 DNA reads TGTGCCAGCAGCTTGCTATATCGATCGCGATCAGGCTATGGCTACACCTTC.

V gene TRBV4-2 combines with J gene TRBJ2-3; 12 bases agree with TRBD2. This CDR3 comprises 16 residues. The V gene end was trimmed by 4 bases and the J gene end by 5 bases; junction bases not matched to a gene: 7. Per germline, CDR1 LGHNA and CDR2 YNFKEQ. CDR3 in amino acids: CASSPRTSGAKDTQYF. As DNA, the CDR3 is TGTGCCAGCAGCCCAAGGACTAGCGGGGCTAAAGATACGCAGTATTTT.

This clone was found a few times. The chain carries TRBV19 and TRBJ2-3; 9 nucleotides agree with TRBD2. Germline V gene lookup returns CDR1 LNHDA and CDR2 SQIVND (reference sequence). This CDR3 comprises 17 residues. V lost 7 bases and J lost 8; bases outside the gene matches: 19. CDR3 nucleotides: TGTGCCAGTAAGGAGCGGCTCGCGGGAGGGCTGTCCGGTACGCAGTATTTT. Residues: CASKERLAGGLSGTQYF. Supplemented by reference TRBV19 and TRBJ2-3, the full variable domain reads DGGITQSPKYLFRKEGQNVTLSCEQNLNHDAMYWYRQDPGQGLRLIYYSQIVNDFQKGDIAEGYSVSREKKESFPLTVTSAQKNPTAFYLCASKERLAGGLSGTQYFGPGTRLTVL.

J is TRBJ2-4 and V is TRBV19; TRBD2 aligns across 8 bases. The germline V gene has CDR1 LNHDA and CDR2 SQIVND (reference sequence). V dropped 1 base and J dropped 10; count of bases not matched to a gene: 6. This CDR3 comprises 14 residues. The CDR3 DNA sequence: TGTGCCAGTAGTATAGGTGGGACTAGTAAGATTCAGTACTTC. Translating gives CASSIGGTSKIQYF.

DNA of the CDR3: TGCGCCAGCAGCCAAGAGGGCCTAGCGGGACCGCAAGAGACCCAGTACTTC. This codes for CASSQEGLAGPQETQYF. The gene calls are TRBV4-1 and TRBJ2-5, with TRBD2 matching 9 bases. The CDR3 consists of 17 residues. The germline V gene encodes CDR1 MGHRA and CDR2 YSYEKL. V lost 0 bases, J lost 2 bases, and 7 bases stayed unmatched.

The chain couples TRBV11-2 to TRBJ2-3; TRBD1 aligns across 9 bases. After removal of 4 bases from V and 1 base from J, the junction contained 3 bases not matched to a gene. Per the germline V gene, CDR1 is SGHAT and CDR2 is FQNNGV. The CDR3 runs to 15 residues. The CDR3: CASSSGQGGTDTQYF. DNA for the CDR3: TGTGCCAGCAGCTCGGGACAGGGAGGCACAGATACGCAGTATTTT.

The CDR3 spells CASSLWTGAYSNEKLFF. In DNA, the CDR3 is TGTGCCAGCAGCTTATGGACAGGGGCTTACTCTAATGAAAAACTGTTTTTT. V is TRBV5-5 and J is TRBJ1-4, with 9 bases matching TRBD1. Germline CDR1 SGHKS, CDR2 YYEKEE (reference sequence). Trimming removed 2 bases from V and 3 bases from J; junction bases left unmatched: 8. This CDR3 has 17 amino acids.

V and J are TRBV9 and TRBJ2-1; D might be TRBD2 (5 bases). The CDR3 has 15 amino acids. Germline CDR1 reads SGDLS; CDR2 reads YYNGEE. V lost 0 bases, J lost 7 bases, and 14 bases lay in between. CDR3 nucleotide sequence: TGTGCCAGCAGCGTAGGCTCAGCGGCGGTTAATGAGCAGTTCTTC. It yields the protein CASSVGSAAVNEQFF.

The chain employs TRBV7-2 and TRBJ1-1; TRBD1 is a possible D gene (6 bases). V lost 2 bases to trimming and J lost 4 bases, with 11 bases between them. Germline CDR1 SGHTA, CDR2 FQGNSA. This CDR3 contains 14 residues. CDR3 region: CASSLWSGVTEAFF. The CDR3 DNA sequence: TGTGCCAGCAGCTTATGGTCAGGGGTCACTGAAGCTTTCTTT.

V gene TRBV4-2 combines with J gene TRBJ2-1; the match to TRBD2 covers 13 bases. The germline gives CDR1 LGHNA, CDR2 YNFKEQ. Losses at the gene ends were 2 bases for V and 10 bases for J; bases not matched to a gene: 14. CDR3 length: 18 residues. The chain's CDR3 is CASSQSSGGLAGVGEQFF. CDR3 bases: TGTGCCAGCAGCCAATCTTCGGGCGGACTAGCGGGAGTTGGAGAGCAGTTCTTC.

This chain joins TRBV10-3 and TRBJ2-3, with TRBD1 identical over 8 bases. The ends lost 7 bases at V and 2 bases at J; junction bases unmatched: 8. The CDR3 runs to 15 residues. From germline, CDR1 is ENHRY and CDR2 SYGVKD. CDR3 protein: CAIMDRATYTDTQYF. In DNA form, the CDR3 reads TGTGCCATCATGGACAGGGCCACTTACACAGATACGCAGTATTTT.

The chain carries TRBV7-9 and TRBJ1-3; 7 bases match TRBD1. This CDR3 comprises 16 residues. From germline, CDR1 is SEHNR and CDR2 FQNEAQ (reference sequence). V trimming: 0 bases; J trimming: 3 bases; junction bases outside the gene matches: 5. In DNA, the CDR3 is TGTGCCAGCAGCTTAGCGAAGGGGGCGCGTGGAAACACCATATATTTT. Protein sequence: CASSLAKGARGNTIYF.